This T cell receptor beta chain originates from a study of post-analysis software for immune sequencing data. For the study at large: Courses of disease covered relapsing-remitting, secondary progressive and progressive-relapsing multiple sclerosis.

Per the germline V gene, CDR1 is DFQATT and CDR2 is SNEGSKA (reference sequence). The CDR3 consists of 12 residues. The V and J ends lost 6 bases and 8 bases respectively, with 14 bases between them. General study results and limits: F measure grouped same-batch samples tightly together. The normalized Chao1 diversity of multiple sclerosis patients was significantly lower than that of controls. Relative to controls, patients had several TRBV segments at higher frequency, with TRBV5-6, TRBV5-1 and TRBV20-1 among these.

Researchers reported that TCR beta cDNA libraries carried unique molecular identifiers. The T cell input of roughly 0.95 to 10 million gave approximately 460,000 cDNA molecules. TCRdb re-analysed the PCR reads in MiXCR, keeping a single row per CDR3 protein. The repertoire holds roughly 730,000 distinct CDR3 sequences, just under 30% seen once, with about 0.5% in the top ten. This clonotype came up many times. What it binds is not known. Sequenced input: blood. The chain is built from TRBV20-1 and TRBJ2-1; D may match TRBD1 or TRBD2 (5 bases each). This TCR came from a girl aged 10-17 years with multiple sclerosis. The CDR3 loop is CSAPTRGYEQFF. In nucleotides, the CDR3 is TGCAGTGCCCCGACCCGGGGCTATGAGCAGTTCTTC.